This TCR beta chain was documented in a study of blood T cell repertoires in COVID-19. Whole-study context: Sites across the United States, Italy and Spain contributed samples from acute and convalescent COVID-19.

V was cut by 5 bases and J by 4 bases, with 10 bases left in between. The CDR3 is 13 amino acids. CDR1 and CDR2 from the germline V gene are LNHDA and SQIVND (reference sequence). Assay: immunoSEQ multiplex PCR; the TCRdb copy retains only in-frame clones and omits some. The repertoire includes 72,000 or so clones, 85% to 90% of them detected once, and approximately 1.3% sits in the top ten. What was sequenced was peripheral blood. The sequence came from a man aged 55 to 70 with acute or convalescent COVID-19. V gene TRBV19 combines with J gene TRBJ2-3, with D maybe TRBD2 (7 bases). Here the CDR3 reads CASSGGGSDTQYF. In nucleotides, the CDR3 is TGTGCCAGTAGTGGGGGGGGCTCAGATACGCAGTATTTT.